The clone carrying this T cell receptor beta chain was seen repeatedly, ten times or more. What it binds is not known. Trimming stripped 3 bases from V and 0 bases from J, with 11 bases between. This CDR3 contains 15 residues. Per germline, CDR1 LNHDA and CDR2 SQIVND (reference sequence). The data are from a study of Graves' ophthalmopathy and Graves' hyperthyroidism. Amplification targeted the TCR beta CDR3 regions, with RNA transcripts as the source material. Second-round multiplex PCR came after a first-round RT-PCR that employed HTBI primers. MiXCR, applied by TCRdb to the multiplex PCR reads, yields one record per CDR3 protein. The profile shows hundreds of thousands of distinct CDR3 sequences, 20% to 25% of them singletons. It was from roughly 10 ml of fresh peripheral blood that the PBMCs came. Broader study findings: A majority of expanded thyroid clonotypes exceeding 0.001 frequency were likewise present in blood.

Material: peripheral blood. The chain combines TRBV19 with TRBJ1-1, with D possibly TRBD1 on 6 matching bases. This clonotype was sampled from a woman aged 45-60 years with Graves' ophthalmopathy. Written as DNA, the CDR3 is TGTGCCAGTAGTATTAAACAGGGCATGAACACTGAAGCTTTCTTT. Translation: CASSIKQGMNTEAFF.